These 14 T cell receptor beta chains were all obtained from the same sample, sequenced in a study of T-cell reconstitution after alpha-beta-depleted transplantation in children. Unique molecular identifiers featured in how the TCRbeta library was prepared. One entry per CDR3 protein results from TCRdb running MiXCR on the PCR reads. There are hundreds of thousands of distinct CDR3 sequences in the sample; under 15% occur only once, and around 6% lies in the top ten. This specimen consisted of PBMCs from the stem cell graft donor, obtained from the stem cell graft. The receptors stem from a human donor who donated a stem cell graft to a child with combined immunodeficiency.

V is TRBV7-8 and J is TRBJ2-3, with 10 bases that match TRBD1. The trim removed 1 base at V and 4 bases at J, leaving 2 bases unmatched. The CDR3 loop spans 15 amino acids. The germline gives CDR1 SGHVS, CDR2 FQNEAQ. As DNA, the CDR3 is TGTGCCAGCAGCTTAGGGGACAGGGGCTCAGATACGCAGTATTTT. As protein: CASSLGDRGSDTQYF.

At least ten counts were recorded for this clonotype. This chain links TRBV12-3 or TRBV12-4 with TRBJ2-1, with D maybe TRBD1 (6 bases). Trimming removed 5 bases from V and 9 bases from J, with 11 bases in between. The CDR3 consists of 12 residues. CDR3 sequence: CASSPGVGEQFF. The CDR3 DNA reads as TGTGCCAGCAGTCCAGGGGTGGGTGAGCAGTTCTTC.

The chain links TRBV4-3 to TRBJ1-3; D is unclear. The V and J ends lost 1 base and 2 bases respectively, with 12 bases between them. Germline V gene lookup returns CDR1 LGHNA and CDR2 YSLEER. The CDR3 has 16 residues. The CDR3 loop reads CASSQVAQSPGNTIYF. In DNA form, the CDR3 reads TGCGCCAGCAGCCAAGTAGCACAGTCCCCTGGAAACACCATATATTTT.

This clonotype showed up just a few times. The chain joins TRBV6-2 or TRBV6-3 to TRBJ2-1; weak D call: TRBD1 (6 bases). V lost 2 bases to trimming and J lost 0 bases, with 20 bases between them. Germline V gene sequence: CDR1 MNHEY, CDR2 SVGEGT. This CDR3 region has 19 residues. DNA for the CDR3: TGTGCCAGCAGTTACCGCCCCCTTGGACTGGACAGCTCCTACAATGAGCAGTTCTTC. Protein: CASSYRPLGLDSSYNEQFF.

The chain recombines TRBV7-6 with TRBJ2-1; 14 bases align to TRBD2. CDR1 SGHVS and CDR2 FNYEAQ come from the germline V gene. This CDR3 region has 16 residues. J was trimmed by 6 bases and V by 2 bases; bases with no gene match: 3. CDR3: CASSLRGTSGSNEQFF. In nucleotides, the CDR3 is TGTGCCAGCAGCTTAAGGGGGACTAGCGGGAGCAATGAGCAGTTCTTC.

The V call is TRBV12-3 or TRBV12-4, the J call TRBJ1-4; possibly TRBD1 for D (5 bases). The V gene lost 6 bases and the J gene lost 3 bases, with 20 bases spanning the gap. This CDR3 is 17 amino acids long. CDR3 residues: CASSLDHTGASNEKLFF. The CDR3 DNA is TGTGCCAGCAGCCTAGATCATACAGGAGCTTCTAATGAAAAACTGTTTTTT.

CDR3 region: CASIPGLAENTDTQYF. The CDR3 DNA follows: TGTGCCAGCATTCCGGGACTAGCGGAGAACACAGATACGCAGTATTTT. This chain uses TRBV6-2 or TRBV6-3 with TRBJ2-3; 11 bases line up with TRBD2. J gave up 2 bases and V 7 bases, and 8 bases lay outside the gene matches. CDR1 MNHEY and CDR2 SVGEGT come from the germline V gene. The CDR3 runs 16 residues.

This clonotype has more than one count but fewer than ten. The genes are TRBV9 and TRBJ2-6; D is ambiguous. Germline CDR1 and CDR2: SGDLS and YYNGEE. The V gene lost 3 bases and the J gene lost 0 bases, with 7 bases spanning the gap. The CDR3 is made up of 15 amino acids. The CDR3 DNA follows: TGTGCCAGCAGCGGTCACGACTCTGGGGCCAACGTCCTGACTTTC. Translating gives CASSGHDSGANVLTF.

Points on this clonotype: No conserved phenylalanine or tryptophan is present at the end of the CDR3, so a read error is the likely explanation. The chain joins TRBV29-1 to TRBJ1-1, with TRBD1 matching over 7 bases. Germline V gene lookup returns CDR1 SQVTM and CDR2 ANQGSEA. The V segment lost 4 bases and the J segment 3 bases; nucleotides outside the gene matches: 8. This CDR3 contains 14 residues. The chain's CDR3 is CSVAYGQADTEAFC. CDR3 DNA sequence: TGCAGCGTTGCCTACGGACAGGCGGACACTGAAGCTTTCTGT.

This clonotype appeared a few times. J is TRBJ2-1 and V is TRBV5-1, with 7 nucleotides matching TRBD1. The V and J ends lost 6 bases and 7 bases, in that order; junction bases with no gene match: 10. The CDR3 covers 14 residues. Germline CDR1 SGHRS, CDR2 YFSETQ. In DNA, the CDR3 is TGCGCCAGCAATCCGGGACAGCCAAATAATGAGCAGTTCTTC. Translated, it gives CASNPGQPNNEQFF.

J is TRBJ1-5 and V is TRBV29-1; weak D call: TRBD1 (5 bases). V lost 6 bases and J 7 bases, leaving 13 bases between the germline ends. CDR1 is SQVTM and CDR2 is ANQGSEA in the germline V gene. The CDR3 sequence is 12 residues long. In nucleotides, the CDR3 is TGCAGCGTGGCGGTTCAGGGCCAGCCCCAGCATTTT. Residues: CSVAVQGQPQHF.

In its sample, this clonotype was seen many times. This rearrangement joins TRBV7-8 to TRBJ1-1; tentative D call: TRBD1 (6 bases). The CDR3 is made up of 15 amino acids. Germline V gene data show CDR1 as SGHVS and CDR2 as FQNEAQ. Trimming cost V 4 bases and J 1 base, with 13 bases left between them. The CDR3 coding sequence is TGTGCCAGCAGCTCGTATGGGGGCTCGAACACTGAAGCTTTCTTT. Translated, it gives CASSSYGGSNTEAFF.

The rearrangement links TRBV12-3 or TRBV12-4 to TRBJ1-1; TRBD1 might be the D (5 bases). The CDR3 has 13 amino acids. V lost 10 bases and J 5 bases, leaving 17 bases between the germline ends. The CDR3 bases are TGTGCCACTGGCCCGGGGGTGGGGACTGAAGCTTTCTTT. It translates to CATGPGVGTEAFF.

The gene calls are TRBV6-5 and TRBJ2-3; D might be TRBD2 (5 bases). The germline V and J ends were trimmed by 4 bases and 1 base, with 12 bases remaining between them. From germline, CDR1 is MNHEY and CDR2 SVGAGI. The CDR3 consists of 15 residues. CDR3 region: CASSSLSRGTDTQYF. The CDR3 DNA is TGTGCCAGCAGTTCCTTGTCGAGGGGCACAGATACGCAGTATTTT.